Given below is one T cell receptor beta chain in context. These data are taken from a study of T cells in Graves' hyperthyroidism and ophthalmopathy. Authors of the study amplified TCR beta CDR3 regions from RNA transcripts. HTBI primers were the set used in a first-round RT-PCR of the TCR CDR3. One entry per CDR3 protein results from TCRdb running MiXCR on the multiplex PCR reads. The sample gives under 400,000 distinct CDR3 sequences, 13% to 15% of which show up once; around 20% is in the top ten. Material for sequencing was blood. This TCR was recovered from an older woman with Graves' ophthalmopathy.

The DNA of the CDR3 is TGTGCCAGCAGCCTCGTCGGGGCGGGAGCGGGGAATAAGCAGTTCTTC. This translates into CASSLVGAGAGNKQFF. This chain joins TRBV7-3 and TRBJ2-1, with 7 bases identical to TRBD2. J was trimmed by 11 bases and V by 5 bases; bases with no gene match: 18. Germline CDR1 is SGHTA and CDR2 is FQGTGA. The CDR3 has 16 residues.